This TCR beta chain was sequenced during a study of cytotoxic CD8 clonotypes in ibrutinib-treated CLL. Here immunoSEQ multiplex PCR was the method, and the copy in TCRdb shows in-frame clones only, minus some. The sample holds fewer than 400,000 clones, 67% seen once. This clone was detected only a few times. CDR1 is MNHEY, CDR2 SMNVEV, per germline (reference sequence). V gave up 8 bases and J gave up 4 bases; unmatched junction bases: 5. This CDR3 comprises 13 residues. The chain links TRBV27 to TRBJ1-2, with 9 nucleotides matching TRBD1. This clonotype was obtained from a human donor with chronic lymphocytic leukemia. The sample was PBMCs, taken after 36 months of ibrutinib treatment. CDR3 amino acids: CASGTGIAYGYTF. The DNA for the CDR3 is TGTGCCAGCGGGACAGGGATCGCCTATGGCTACACCTTC.